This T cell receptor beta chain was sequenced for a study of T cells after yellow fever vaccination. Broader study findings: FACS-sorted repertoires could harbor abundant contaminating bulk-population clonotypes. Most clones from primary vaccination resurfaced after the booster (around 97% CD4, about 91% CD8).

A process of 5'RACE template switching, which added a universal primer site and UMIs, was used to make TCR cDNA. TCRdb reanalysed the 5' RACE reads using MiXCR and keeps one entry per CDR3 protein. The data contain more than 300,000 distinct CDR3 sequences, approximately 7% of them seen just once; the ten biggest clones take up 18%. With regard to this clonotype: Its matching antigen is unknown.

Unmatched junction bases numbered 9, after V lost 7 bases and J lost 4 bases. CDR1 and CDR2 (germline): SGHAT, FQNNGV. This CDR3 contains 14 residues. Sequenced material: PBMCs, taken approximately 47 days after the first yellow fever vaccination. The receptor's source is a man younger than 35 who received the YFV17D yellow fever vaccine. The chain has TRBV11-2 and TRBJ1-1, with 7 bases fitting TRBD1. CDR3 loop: CASNKGARGTEAFF. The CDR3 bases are TGTGCCAGCAACAAGGGGGCCCGGGGCACTGAAGCTTTCTTT.